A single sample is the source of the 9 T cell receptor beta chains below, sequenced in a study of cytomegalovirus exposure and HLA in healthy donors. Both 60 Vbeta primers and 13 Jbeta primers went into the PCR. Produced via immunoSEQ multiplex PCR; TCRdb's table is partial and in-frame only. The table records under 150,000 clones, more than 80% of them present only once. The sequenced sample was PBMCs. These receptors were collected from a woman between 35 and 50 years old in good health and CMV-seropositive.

CDR3 DNA sequence: TGCGCCAGCCGGGTAGCGGGGGTTAACACCGGGGAGCTGTTTTTT. It codes for CASRVAGVNTGELFF. This sequence joins TRBV4-1 and TRBJ2-2, with 9 bases lining up with TRBD2. The V segment lost 8 bases and the J segment 2 bases; nucleotides outside the gene matches: 6. The CDR3 spans 15 residues. Germline V gene sequence: CDR1 MGHRA, CDR2 YSYEKL.

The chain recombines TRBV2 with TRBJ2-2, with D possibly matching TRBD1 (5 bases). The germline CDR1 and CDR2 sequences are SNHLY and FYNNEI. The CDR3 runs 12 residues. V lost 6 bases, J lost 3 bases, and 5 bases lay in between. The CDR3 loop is CASSRDTGELFF. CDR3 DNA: TGTGCCAGCAGCAGGGACACCGGGGAGCTGTTTTTT.

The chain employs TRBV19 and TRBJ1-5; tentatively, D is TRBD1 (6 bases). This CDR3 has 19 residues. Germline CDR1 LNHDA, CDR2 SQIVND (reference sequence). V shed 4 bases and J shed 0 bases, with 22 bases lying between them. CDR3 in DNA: TGTGCCAGTAGTACCCGGGACATACTTGCCCCGAATAGCAATCAGCCCCAGCATTTT. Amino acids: CASSTRDILAPNSNQPQHF.

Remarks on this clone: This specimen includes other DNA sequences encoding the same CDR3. The CDR3 nucleotides read TGTGCCAGCAGTTCACCGGGACAGGGACGTGGCTACACCTTC. Its translation: CASSSPGQGRGYTF. This chain joins TRBV28 and TRBJ1-2; 9 bases are shared with TRBD1. Germline V CDR1 and CDR2: MDHEN, SYDVKM. V lost 4 bases to trimming and J lost 7 bases; unmatched junction nucleotides: 7. The CDR3 sequence is 14 residues long.

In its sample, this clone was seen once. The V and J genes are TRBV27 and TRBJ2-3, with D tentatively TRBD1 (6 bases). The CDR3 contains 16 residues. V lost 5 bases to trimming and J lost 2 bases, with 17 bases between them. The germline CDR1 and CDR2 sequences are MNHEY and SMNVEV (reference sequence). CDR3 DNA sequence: TGTGCCAGCAGTCCAGTAGGGGGTCGGAACACAGATACGCAGTATTTT. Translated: CASSPVGGRNTDTQYF.

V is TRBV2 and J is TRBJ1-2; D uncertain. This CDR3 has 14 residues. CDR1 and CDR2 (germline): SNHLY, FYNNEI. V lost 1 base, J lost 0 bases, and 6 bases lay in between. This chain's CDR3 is CASSEVFSNYGYTF. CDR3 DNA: TGTGCCAGCAGTGAAGTTTTCTCTAACTATGGCTACACCTTC. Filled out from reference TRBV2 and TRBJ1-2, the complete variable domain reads EPEVTQTPSHQVTQMGQEVILRCVPISNHLYFYWYRQILGQKVEFLVSFYNNEISEKSEIFDDQFSVERPDGSNFTLKIRSTKLEDSAMYFCASSEVFSNYGYTFGSGTRLTVV.

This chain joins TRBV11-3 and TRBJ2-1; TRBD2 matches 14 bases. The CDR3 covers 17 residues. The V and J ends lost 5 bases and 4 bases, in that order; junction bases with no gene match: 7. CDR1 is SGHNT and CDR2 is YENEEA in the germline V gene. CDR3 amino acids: CASSPRTSGRRYNEQFF. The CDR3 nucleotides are TGTGCCAGCAGCCCGAGGACTAGCGGGAGGAGATACAATGAGCAGTTCTTC.

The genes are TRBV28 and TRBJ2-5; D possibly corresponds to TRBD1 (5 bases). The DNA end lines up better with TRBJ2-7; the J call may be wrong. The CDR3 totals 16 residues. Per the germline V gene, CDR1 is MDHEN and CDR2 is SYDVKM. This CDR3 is CASSYWLQGSSYEQYF. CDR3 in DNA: TGTGCCAGCAGTTACTGGCTTCAGGGCTCTTCCTACGAGCAGTACTTC.

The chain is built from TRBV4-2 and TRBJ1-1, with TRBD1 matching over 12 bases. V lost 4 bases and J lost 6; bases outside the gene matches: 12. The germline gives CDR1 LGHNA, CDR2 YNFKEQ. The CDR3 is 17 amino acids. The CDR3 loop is CASSPYFPGTGGSEAFF. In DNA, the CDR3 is TGTGCCAGCAGCCCTTACTTTCCCGGGACAGGGGGCTCTGAAGCTTTCTTT.